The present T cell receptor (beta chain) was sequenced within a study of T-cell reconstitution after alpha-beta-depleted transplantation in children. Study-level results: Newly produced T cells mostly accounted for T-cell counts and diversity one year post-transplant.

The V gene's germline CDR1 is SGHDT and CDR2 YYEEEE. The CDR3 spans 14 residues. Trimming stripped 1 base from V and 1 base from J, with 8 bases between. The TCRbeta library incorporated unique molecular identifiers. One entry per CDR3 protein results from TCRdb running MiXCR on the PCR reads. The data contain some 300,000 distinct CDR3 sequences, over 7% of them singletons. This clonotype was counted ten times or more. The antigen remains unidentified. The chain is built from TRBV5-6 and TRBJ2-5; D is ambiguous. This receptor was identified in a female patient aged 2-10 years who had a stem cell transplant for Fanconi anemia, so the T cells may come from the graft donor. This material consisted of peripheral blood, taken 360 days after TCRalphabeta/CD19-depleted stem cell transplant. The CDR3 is CASSLTPTQETQYF. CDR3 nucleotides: TGTGCCAGCAGCTTGACCCCGACCCAAGAGACCCAGTACTTC.